This T cell receptor (beta chain) was recorded in a study of blood T cell repertoires in COVID-19. The Seattle site enrolled patients during active infection and followed them longitudinally. CDR3 size: 16 residues. Germline V gene data show CDR1 as MNHEY and CDR2 as SVGEGT. Trimming removed 2 bases at V and 1 base at J, with 15 bases between. Only in-frame clones appear in the TCRdb table, and some are missing; sequencing was by immunoSEQ multiplex PCR. This table has around 230,000 clones, 65% to 90% appearing once. Specimen: peripheral blood. The origin of this receptor is a middle-aged man with COVID-19, enrolled during active disease. The chain employs TRBV6-2 or TRBV6-3 and TRBJ2-7, with D tentatively TRBD2 (6 bases). The CDR3, as DNA: TGTGCCAGCAGTTACCACCGAGGGAGGCGGTCCTACGAGCAGTACTTC. It specifies CASSYHRGRRSYEQYF.